One and the same sample provided the 3 T cell receptor beta chains below, sequenced in a study of STAT3 mutations in large granular lymphocyte leukemia. The study's findings and limits: Every T-LGLL patient had at least one immunodominant TCRbeta clonotype.

These receptors have no known antigen. Assay used: immunoSEQ multiplex PCR; TCRdb lists only in-frame clones, some missing. The profile shows 4,500 to 5,500 clones, over 70% of them singletons. The material sequenced was PBMCs. The receptor source for this set is a human donor with T large granular lymphocyte leukemia. Some clones in this sample may be carry-over from other donors' samples.

The chain uses TRBV5-1 and TRBJ2-1; no clear D gene. V dropped 5 bases and J dropped 7 bases, with 10 bases sitting between them. Germline loops: CDR1 SGHRS, CDR2 YFSETQ. There are 12 residues in the CDR3. The CDR3 DNA is TGCGCCAGCAGTCAGACAAAGAATGAGCAGTTCTTC. It codes for CASSQTKNEQFF.

This chain uses TRBV29-1 with TRBJ1-1, with D possibly being TRBD1 (5 bases). V was clipped by 6 bases and J by 4 bases, with 9 bases between them. There are 11 residues in the CDR3. Looked up from germline, CDR1 is SQVTM and CDR2 is ANQGSEA. In DNA form, the CDR3 reads TGCAGCGTCGCAGGGAGCACTGAAGCTTTCTTT. It is translated as CSVAGSTEAFF.

The chain is built from TRBV7-9 and TRBJ2-3; 11 positions match TRBD1. CDR3 length: 17 residues. Germline loops: CDR1 SEHNR, CDR2 FQNEAQ (reference sequence). The ends lost 5 bases at V and 0 bases at J; junction bases unmatched: 7. For the CDR3, the DNA is TGTGCCAGCAGCCTTGGACAGGGGGCATTAAGCACAGATACGCAGTATTTT. Residues: CASSLGQGALSTDTQYF. Full variable domain (missing parts from reference TRBV7-9 and TRBJ2-3): DTGVSQNPRHKITKRGQNVTFRCDPISEHNRLYWYRQTLGQGPEFLTYFQNEAQLEKSRLLSDRFSAERPKGSFSTLEIQRTEQGDSAMYLCASSLGQGALSTDTQYFGPGTRLTVL.